The 30 T cell receptor beta chains given below trace back to one sample, sequenced in a study of blood T cell repertoires in COVID-19. Only in-frame clones appear in the TCRdb table, and some are missing; sequencing was by immunoSEQ multiplex PCR. The table lists some 230,000 clones, approximately 78% of them singletons. Sequencing was carried out using peripheral blood. Receptor source: an elderly woman with COVID-19, enrolled during active disease.

The rearrangement uses TRBV6-2 or TRBV6-3 and TRBJ2-2; 7 nucleotides agree with TRBD1. CDR1 is MNHEY, CDR2 SVGEGT, per germline. This CDR3 is 15 amino acids long. J lost 6 bases, V lost 2 bases, and 6 bases had no gene match. DNA for the CDR3: TGTGCCAGCAGTTACAGGGAGACAGGGTCCGGGGAGCTGTTTTTT. It specifies CASSYRETGSGELFF.

The V gene is TRBV7-2, the J gene TRBJ2-2; possible D gene TRBD2, 5 bases. CDR3 length: 13 residues. V shed 4 bases and J shed 8 bases, with 11 bases lying between them. Looked up from germline, CDR1 is SGHTA and CDR2 is FQGNSA. This CDR3 reads CASSSPWEGELFF. The CDR3 DNA reads as TGTGCCAGCAGCTCCCCCTGGGAGGGGGAGCTGTTTTTT. Full variable domain (outside the CDR3, taken from reference TRBV7-2 and TRBJ2-2): GAGVSQSPSNKVTEKGKDVELRCDPISGHTALYWYRQSLGQGLEFLIYFQGNSAPDKSGLPSDRFSAERTGGSVSTLTIQRTQQEDSAVYLCASSSPWEGELFFGEGSRLTVL.

This clone occurred once. This chain links TRBV7-2 with TRBJ2-5; 11 bases are shared with TRBD2. V shed 3 bases and J 4 bases; nucleotides not matched to a gene: 4. CDR1 is SGHTA, CDR2 FQGNSA, per germline. CDR3 length equals 15 residues. The CDR3 is CASSLGLAERETQYF. The CDR3, as DNA: TGTGCCAGCAGCTTGGGACTAGCGGAGCGAGAGACCCAGTACTTC.

The chain links TRBV5-1 to TRBJ1-1, with D tentatively TRBD1 (5 bases). CDR3 length: 12 amino acids. Trimming took 3 bases from V and 8 from J, leaving 11 bases between them. From germline, CDR1 is SGHRS and CDR2 YFSETQ. The CDR3 DNA reads as TGCGCCAGCAGCTCGGACAATTACGAAGCTTTCTTT. Amino acid sequence: CASSSDNYEAFF.

The J gene is TRBJ2-7, the V gene TRBV3-1 (or the pseudogene TRBV3-2), with D hard to call. Germline values: CDR1 LGHDT, CDR2 YNNKEL (reference sequence). V shed 3 bases and J shed 3 bases, with 6 bases lying between them. The CDR3 sequence is 12 residues long. The CDR3 DNA reads TGTGCCAGCAGCCATAACTACTACGAGCAGTACTTC. Protein product: CASSHNYYEQYF.

This chain links TRBV19 with TRBJ2-1; the match to TRBD2 covers 10 bases. The CDR3 has 16 residues. After removal of 6 bases from V and 6 bases from J, the junction contained 11 bases not matched to a gene. CDR1 and CDR2 (germline): LNHDA, SQIVND (reference sequence). The DNA for the CDR3 is TGTGCCAGTAGCGCCCTATCCCCTAGCGGGAGCAATGAGCAGTTCTTC. This sequence encodes CASSALSPSGSNEQFF. The full variable domain, in which reference TRBV19 and TRBJ2-1 provide the parts outside the CDR3, is DGGITQSPKYLFRKEGQNVTLSCEQNLNHDAMYWYRQDPGQGLRLIYYSQIVNDFQKGDIAEGYSVSREKKESFPLTVTSAQKNPTAFYLCASSALSPSGSNEQFFGPGTRLTVL.

The CDR3 coding sequence is TGCAGCGTTGCTCTAGTAGTCGGGACAGGGGTAGTTGCAGATACGCAGTATTTT. Amino acids: CSVALVVGTGVVADTQYF. The chain joins TRBV29-1 to TRBJ2-3; 10 nucleotides agree with TRBD1. CDR1 SQVTM and CDR2 ANQGSEA come from the germline V gene. V lost 4 bases, J lost 4 bases, and 17 bases stayed unmatched. The CDR3 runs to 18 residues.

V gene TRBV28 combines with J gene TRBJ1-5; 7 bases match TRBD1. The CDR3 contains 16 residues. Germline V gives CDR1 MDHEN, CDR2 SYDVKM. J gave up 6 bases and V 8 bases, and 16 bases lay outside the gene matches. Written as DNA, the CDR3 is TGTGCCAGCCGTGCTCGTTTGGGGCAGGGGGGTCAGCCCCAGCATTTT. Its protein is CASRARLGQGGQPQHF.

The chain employs TRBV27 and TRBJ1-2, with unresolved D. V lost 0 bases to trimming and J lost 4 bases, with 9 bases between them. Germline V gene sequence: CDR1 MNHEY, CDR2 SMNVEV (reference sequence). The CDR3 has 14 residues. The CDR3 here is CASSLSWQAYGYTF. The CDR3 DNA reads as TGTGCCAGCAGTTTATCCTGGCAGGCCTATGGCTACACCTTC.

The V and J genes are TRBV7-8 and TRBJ2-1, with 9 nucleotides matching TRBD2. The ends lost 2 bases at V and 7 bases at J; junction bases unmatched: 6. Germline V CDR1 and CDR2: SGHVS, FQNEAQ. The CDR3 is 15 amino acids. The CDR3 loop reads CASSLLAGSLNEQFF. The CDR3 region has the DNA TGTGCCAGCAGCTTACTAGCGGGATCCCTAAATGAGCAGTTCTTC.

The V gene is TRBV6-5, the J gene TRBJ1-6; 7 bases align to TRBD1. The length of the CDR3 is 15 residues. Losses at the gene ends were 10 bases for V and 7 bases for J; bases not matched to a gene: 13. CDR1 is MNHEY and CDR2 is SVGAGI in the germline V gene. CDR3 in amino acids: CATTQPDRQNSPLHF. The CDR3 DNA reads TGTGCCACAACTCAACCGGACAGGCAGAATTCACCCCTCCACTTT.

The genes are TRBV7-2 and TRBJ1-2; 7 bases agree with TRBD1. This CDR3 is built from 15 residues. Germline V gene sequence: CDR1 SGHTA, CDR2 FQGNSA. After removal of 5 bases from V and 0 bases from J, the junction contained 6 bases not matched to a gene. In DNA form, the CDR3 reads TGTGCCAGCAGCACCCGAACAGGGGCTAACTATGGCTACACCTTC. This encodes CASSTRTGANYGYTF.

The rearrangement uses TRBV7-2 and TRBJ2-5; 7 bases match TRBD2. V lost 5 bases to trimming and J lost 3 bases; unmatched junction nucleotides: 6. Germline loops: CDR1 SGHTA, CDR2 FQGNSA. The CDR3 is made up of 14 amino acids. The CDR3 loop is CASSRGRGKETQYF. The CDR3 nucleotides are TGTGCCAGCAGCCGGGGGAGGGGAAAAGAGACCCAGTACTTC.

V and J are TRBV5-8 and TRBJ1-1; D is perhaps TRBD1 (5 bases). V lost 2 bases to trimming and J lost 1 base, with 6 bases between them. This CDR3 contains 13 residues. The V gene's germline CDR1 is SGHTS and CDR2 YDEGEE. CDR3 protein: CASSFGQNTEAFF. The CDR3, as DNA: TGTGCCAGCAGCTTTGGACAGAACACTGAAGCTTTCTTT.

CDR3 sequence: CASSRDRAREKLFF. For the CDR3, the DNA is TGTGCCAGTAGCCGAGACAGGGCCCGCGAAAAACTGTTTTTT. This chain connects TRBV19 to TRBJ1-4, with 7 bases lining up with TRBD1. V trimming: 6 bases; J trimming: 8 bases; junction bases outside the gene matches: 9. Germline-derived CDR1 and CDR2 are LNHDA and SQIVND (reference sequence). The CDR3 spans 14 residues.

The table lists this clone with a few counts. This chain uses TRBV6-5 with TRBJ1-5, with a weak D call TRBD1 (5 bases). With 4 bases removed from V and 0 bases from J, the gap between germline ends came to 13 bases. The germline gives CDR1 MNHEY, CDR2 SVGAGI. CDR3 length: 16 amino acids. The CDR3, as DNA: TGTGCCAGCAGTTCTAAGGACACACTTAGCAATCAGCCCCAGCATTTT. As protein: CASSSKDTLSNQPQHF.

The CDR3: CASSEMAGKSGEQFF. The CDR3 nucleotides read TGTGCCAGCAGTGAAATGGCAGGAAAATCCGGTGAGCAGTTCTTC. The V and J genes are TRBV6-1 and TRBJ2-1; D gene uncertain. V was trimmed by 2 bases and J by 9 bases, leaving 17 bases between them. The CDR3 extends over 15 amino acids. Germline V gives CDR1 MNHNS, CDR2 SASEGT.

The J gene is TRBJ1-2, the V gene TRBV28; possible D gene TRBD1, 5 bases. V shed 5 bases and J shed 8 bases, with 12 bases lying between them. In germline, CDR1 is MDHEN, CDR2 SYDVKM. This CDR3 is 12 amino acids long. Here the CDR3 reads CASSLRDWGYTF. CDR3 bases: TGTGCCAGCAGTCTACGGGACTGGGGCTACACCTTC.

A few counts support this clone. The chain carries TRBV19 and TRBJ2-5; 7 nucleotides match TRBD1. Germline CDR1 LNHDA, CDR2 SQIVND (reference sequence). V shed 5 bases and J 4 bases; nucleotides not matched to a gene: 7. The length of the CDR3 is 14 residues. The CDR3, as DNA: TGTGCCAGTAGTCTACGACAGGGCGGAGAGACCCAGTACTTC. It yields the protein CASSLRQGGETQYF. Drawing the rest from reference TRBV19 and TRBJ2-5, the complete variable domain is DGGITQSPKYLFRKEGQNVTLSCEQNLNHDAMYWYRQDPGQGLRLIYYSQIVNDFQKGDIAEGYSVSREKKESFPLTVTSAQKNPTAFYLCASSLRQGGETQYFGPGTRLLVL.

This chain joins TRBV7-2 and TRBJ2-3; D is perhaps TRBD2 (6 bases). Germline V lookup: CDR1 SGHTA, CDR2 FQGNSA. This CDR3 region has 15 residues. The V and J ends lost 3 bases and 4 bases respectively, with 14 bases between them. CDR3 in DNA: TGTGCCAGCAGCTTTGGGACTGGGGCGGCAGATACGCAGTATTTT. It codes for CASSFGTGAADTQYF.

V and J are TRBV7-6 and TRBJ1-1; a possible D gene is TRBD1 (6 bases). Germline V gives CDR1 SGHVS, CDR2 FNYEAQ. This CDR3 comprises 13 residues. V was shortened by 4 bases and J by 6 bases, with 12 bases between the two germline ends. The CDR3 nucleotides read TGTGCCAGCAGCTACTCAGGGGAAGCTGAAGCTTTCTTT. Protein product: CASSYSGEAEAFF.

The CDR3 reads CASSQEQGLNQPQHF. In DNA, the CDR3 is TGTGCCAGCAGCCAAGAACAGGGGTTGAATCAGCCCCAGCATTTT. J is TRBJ1-5 and V is TRBV4-2; 7 nucleotides match TRBD1. Germline CDR1 LGHNA, CDR2 YNFKEQ. The J segment lost 4 bases and the V segment lost 0 bases, leaving 3 bases of the junction unmatched. The CDR3 has 15 amino acids.

The gene calls are TRBV12-3 or TRBV12-4 and TRBJ1-1; the match to TRBD1 covers 10 bases. J lost 6 bases, V lost 5 bases, and 3 bases had no gene match. The CDR3 runs to 13 residues. This CDR3 reads CASSPGQGAEAFF. Here the CDR3 DNA reads TGTGCCAGCAGTCCTGGACAGGGGGCTGAAGCTTTCTTT.

V and J are TRBV19 and TRBJ2-5, with TRBD2 identical over 10 bases. Germline loops: CDR1 LNHDA, CDR2 SQIVND (reference sequence). CDR3 length: 15 amino acids. The ends lost 6 bases at V and 4 bases at J; junction bases unmatched: 8. The CDR3 loop is CASRKVAGGGETQYF. The CDR3 region has the DNA TGTGCCAGTAGAAAAGTAGCGGGGGGTGGAGAGACCCAGTACTTC.

The chain is built from TRBV21-1 and TRBJ2-7; the table assigns TRBD2, which was not confirmed against the DNA. TRBV21-1 is a listed pseudogene. The CDR3 sequence is 15 residues long. In DNA form, the CDR3 reads TGTGCCAGCAGGGCACTAGCGGGAGGGCCCTACGAGCAGTACTTC. Translated: CASRALAGGPYEQYF.

V gene TRBV28 combines with J gene TRBJ1-2; 8 nucleotides align to TRBD1. This CDR3 region has 15 residues. From germline, CDR1 is MDHEN and CDR2 SYDVKM. The V and J ends lost 6 bases and 0 bases, in that order; junction bases with no gene match: 6. In DNA, the CDR3 is TGTGCCAGCAGGTCAGGGGGCGCTACTAACTATGGCTACACCTTC. It is translated as CASRSGGATNYGYTF.

The chain couples TRBV5-1 to TRBJ1-1; D gene ambiguous. The CDR3 is made up of 15 amino acids. CDR1 and CDR2 from the germline V gene are SGHRS and YFSETQ. V lost 3 bases to trimming and J lost 6 bases, with 18 bases between them. Written as DNA, the CDR3 is TGCGCCAGCAGCTCGCTGTCGTCGAGTGACTCTGAAGCTTTCTTT. It is translated as CASSSLSSSDSEAFF.

This clone has more than one count but fewer than ten. V usage is TRBV6-1 and J usage is TRBJ2-1; D is undetermined. The germline V and J ends were trimmed by 2 bases and 0 bases, with 8 bases remaining between them. Germline CDR1 is MNHNS and CDR2 is SASEGT. The CDR3 covers 15 residues. The CDR3: CASSESLRSYNEQFF. The CDR3, as DNA: TGTGCCAGCAGTGAATCCCTGCGCTCCTACAATGAGCAGTTCTTC.

The gene calls are TRBV28 and TRBJ2-5; 7 bases map to TRBD1. The CDR3 has 14 amino acids. Losses at the gene ends were 2 bases for V and 1 base for J; bases not matched to a gene: 1. The germline V gene encodes CDR1 MDHEN and CDR2 SYDVKM. In nucleotides, the CDR3 is TGTGCCAGCAGTTTAGGACAGGTCCAAGAGACCCAGTACTTC. The encoded protein is CASSLGQVQETQYF.

The rearrangement joins TRBV5-1 to TRBJ1-2; TRBD1 aligns across 9 bases. CDR1 SGHRS and CDR2 YFSETQ come from the germline V gene. V gave up 2 bases and J gave up 4 bases; unmatched junction bases: 9. This CDR3 has 16 amino acids. The chain's CDR3 is CASSLPGTGISYGYTF. CDR3 sequence (DNA): TGCGCCAGCAGCTTACCCGGGACAGGGATATCCTATGGCTACACCTTC.